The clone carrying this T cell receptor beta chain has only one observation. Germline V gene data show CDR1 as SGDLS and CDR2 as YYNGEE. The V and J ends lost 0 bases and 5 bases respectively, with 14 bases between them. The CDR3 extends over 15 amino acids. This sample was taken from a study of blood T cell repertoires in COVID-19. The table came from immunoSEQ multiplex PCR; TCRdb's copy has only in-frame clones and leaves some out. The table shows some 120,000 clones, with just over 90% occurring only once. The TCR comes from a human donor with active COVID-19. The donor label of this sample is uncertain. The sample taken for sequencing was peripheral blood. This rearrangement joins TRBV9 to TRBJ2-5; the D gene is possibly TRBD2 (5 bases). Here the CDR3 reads CASSVALGLAETQYF. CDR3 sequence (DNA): TGTGCCAGCAGCGTAGCTCTCGGGTTAGCGGAGACCCAGTACTTC. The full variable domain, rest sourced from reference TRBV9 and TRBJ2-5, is DSGVTQTPKHLITATGQRVTLRCSPRSGDLSVYWYQQSLDQGLQFLIQYYNGEERAKGNILERFSAQQFPDLHSELNLSSLELGDSALYFCASSVALGLAETQYFGPGTRLLVL.